Listed below are T cell receptor beta chains from one sample, sequenced in a study of HIV-infected patients and healthy controls. Each CDR3 protein gets one entry after TCRdb re-called the 5' RACE reads with MiXCR. The sample has around 67,000 distinct CDR3 sequences, about 16% seen once; the top ten hold approximately 5.4%. Sequences were obtained from CD4+ T cells from blood. The receptors here all came from a human donor in good health. The CDR3 runs from the conserved cysteine through the conserved F or W. Fields, in order: clone size, J gene, D gene, V gene, CDR3 DNA, CDR3 protein. D genes are given only for firm matches. Part of the rows lack a size; the others show once, few, many or a class for expanded clones.

clone size: .
J gene: TRBJ1-5
D gene: .
V gene: TRBV6-6
CDR3 DNA: TGTGCCAGCAGTTCCACCCTTCGCGAGGGGTTTAGCAATCAGCCCCAGCATTTT
CDR3 protein: CASSSTLREGFSNQPQHF

clone size: few
J gene: TRBJ2-7
D gene: TRBD1
V gene: TRBV7-6
CDR3 DNA: TGTGCCAGCAGCTTAATGGGACAGGGCCACGAGCAGTACTTC
CDR3 protein: CASSLMGQGHEQYF

clone size: many
J gene: TRBJ2-3
D gene: .
V gene: TRBV20-1
CDR3 DNA: TGCAGTGCTAGGGGTCCGCGGGTCTACGATACGCAGTATTTT
CDR3 protein: CSARGPRVYDTQYF

clone size: .
J gene: TRBJ1-6
D gene: .
V gene: TRBV7-9
CDR3 DNA: TGTGCCAGCAGCTCAACAGGGCGGGAGTCACCCCTCCACTTT
CDR3 protein: CASSSTGRESPLHF

clone size: many
J gene: TRBJ1-1
D gene: .
V gene: TRBV14
CDR3 DNA: TGTGCCAGCAGCCAAGGTTCTCCCAGGAGCCGCGGAGGAGCTTTCTTT
CDR3 protein: CASSQGSPRSRGGAFF

clone size: many
J gene: TRBJ2-5
D gene: .
V gene: TRBV7-2
CDR3 DNA: TGTGCCAGCAGCTCCTCCCCCTTCCTCACCTACCAAGAGACCCAGTACTTC
CDR3 protein: CASSSSPFLTYQETQYF

clone size: .
J gene: TRBJ1-1
D gene: TRBD1
V gene: TRBV20-1
CDR3 DNA: TGCAGTGCTACACAGGGGCAAGGGACTGAAGCTTTCTTT
CDR3 protein: CSATQGQGTEAFF

clone size: .
J gene: TRBJ2-4
D gene: .
V gene: TRBV28
CDR3 DNA: TGTGCCAGCAGTTTAAATGTTCTGGGGGCGACCAGGAGCATTCAGTACTTC
CDR3 protein: CASSLNVLGATRSIQYF

clone size: few
J gene: TRBJ2-5
D gene: TRBD1
V gene: TRBV12-3/TRBV12-4
CDR3 DNA: TGTGCCAGCAGTTTAGCAAGGGGGCACGAGACCCAGTACTTC
CDR3 protein: CASSLARGHETQYF

clone size: .
J gene: TRBJ2-1
D gene: .
V gene: TRBV7-2
CDR3 DNA: TGTGCCAGCCTACTTAGAGGGGCCCTTGCGAACTACAATGAGCAGTTCTTC
CDR3 protein: CASLLRGALANYNEQFF

clone size: .
J gene: TRBJ2-1
D gene: .
V gene: TRBV5-4
CDR3 DNA: TGTGCCAGCAGCTTCCTTCAGGGCCACAATGAGCAGTTCTTC
CDR3 protein: CASSFLQGHNEQFF

clone size: .
J gene: TRBJ2-7
D gene: .
V gene: TRBV19
CDR3 DNA: TGTGCCAGTAGTATAGTAAAGTCCGACAGAGCGTTCTACGAGCAGTACTTC
CDR3 protein: CASSIVKSDRAFYEQYF

clone size: .
J gene: TRBJ2-1
D gene: .
V gene: TRBV18
CDR3 DNA: TGTGCCAGCTCACTTTTCTCCAGGGGGGGAGACTACAATGAGCAGTTCTTC
CDR3 protein: CASSLFSRGGDYNEQFF